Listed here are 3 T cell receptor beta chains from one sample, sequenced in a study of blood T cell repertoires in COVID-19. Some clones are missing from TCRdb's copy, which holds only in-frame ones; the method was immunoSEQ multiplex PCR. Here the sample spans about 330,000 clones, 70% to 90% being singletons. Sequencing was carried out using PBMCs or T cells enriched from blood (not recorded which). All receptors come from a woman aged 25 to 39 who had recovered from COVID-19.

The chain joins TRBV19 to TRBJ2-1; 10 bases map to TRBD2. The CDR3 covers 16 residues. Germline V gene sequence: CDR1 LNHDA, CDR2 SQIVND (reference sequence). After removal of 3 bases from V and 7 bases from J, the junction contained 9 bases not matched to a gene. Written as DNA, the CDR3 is TGTGCCAGTAGTATGCAGCGGGGGGGAATTAGGAATGAGCAGTTCTTC. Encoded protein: CASSMQRGGIRNEQFF.

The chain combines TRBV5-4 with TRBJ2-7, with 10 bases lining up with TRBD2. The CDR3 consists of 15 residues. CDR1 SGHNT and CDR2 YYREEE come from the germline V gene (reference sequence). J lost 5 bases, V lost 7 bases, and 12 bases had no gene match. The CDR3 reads CASSPPGTSVHEQYF. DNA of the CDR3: TGTGCCAGCTCACCCCCCGGGACTAGCGTCCACGAGCAGTACTTC.

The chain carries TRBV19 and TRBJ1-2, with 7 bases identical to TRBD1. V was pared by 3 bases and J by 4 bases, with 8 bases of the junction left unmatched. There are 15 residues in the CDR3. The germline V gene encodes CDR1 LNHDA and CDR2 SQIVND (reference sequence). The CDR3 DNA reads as TGTGCCAGTAGTATGTCCGGGACAGAGACCTATGGCTACACCTTC. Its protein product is CASSMSGTETYGYTF.